This T cell receptor beta chain was retrieved from a study of cytomegalovirus exposure and HLA in healthy donors. Findings and caveats of the study: The study labeled around 160 TCR beta chains cytomegalovirus-associated. An apparent linkage of common viral pathogens to several of the most significant clusters emerged in a later analysis.

The PCR had 60 Vbeta and 13 Jbeta primers. Method: immunoSEQ multiplex PCR; TCRdb's copy keeps in-frame clones and lacks some. In the table there are around 120,000 clones, approximately 72% of which are singletons. As for this clone: The antigen remains unidentified.

Trimming cost V 7 bases and J 3 bases; bases outside gene matches: 7. The CDR3 totals 14 residues. Germline CDR1 is MDHEN and CDR2 is SYDVKM. The TCR sequence derives from a man aged 55-75 years in good health and CMV-seropositive. Input material: PBMCs. The V and J genes are TRBV28 and TRBJ2-7; 9 nucleotides line up with TRBD1. CDR3 residues: CASTLRDRDYEQYF. The CDR3 DNA is TGTGCCAGCACCCTCCGGGACAGGGACTACGAGCAGTACTTC.